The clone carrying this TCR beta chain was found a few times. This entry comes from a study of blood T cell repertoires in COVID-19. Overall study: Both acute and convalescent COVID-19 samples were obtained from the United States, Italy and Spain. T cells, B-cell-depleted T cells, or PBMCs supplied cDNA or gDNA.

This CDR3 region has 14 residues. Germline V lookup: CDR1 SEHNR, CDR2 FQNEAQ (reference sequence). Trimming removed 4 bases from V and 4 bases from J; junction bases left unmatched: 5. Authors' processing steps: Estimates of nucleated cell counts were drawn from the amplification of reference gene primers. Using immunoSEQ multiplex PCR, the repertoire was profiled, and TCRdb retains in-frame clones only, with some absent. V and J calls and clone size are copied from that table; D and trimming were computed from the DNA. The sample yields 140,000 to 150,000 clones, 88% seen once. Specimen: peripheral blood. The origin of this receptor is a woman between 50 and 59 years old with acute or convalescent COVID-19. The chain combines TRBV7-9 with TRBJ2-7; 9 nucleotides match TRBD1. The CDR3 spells CASSSGTGMYEQYF. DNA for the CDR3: TGTGCCAGCAGCTCCGGGACAGGGATGTACGAGCAGTACTTC.